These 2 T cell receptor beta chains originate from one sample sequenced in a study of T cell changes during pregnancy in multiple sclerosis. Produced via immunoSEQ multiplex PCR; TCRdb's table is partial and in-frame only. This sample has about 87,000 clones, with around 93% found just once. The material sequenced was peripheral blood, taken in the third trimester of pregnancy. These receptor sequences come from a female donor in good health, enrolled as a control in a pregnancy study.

CDR3 coding DNA: TGTGCCAGCACCGCCAGCTACGAGCAGTACTTC. Amino acids: CASTASYEQYF. The J gene is TRBJ2-7, the V gene TRBV28; D unclear. V lost 7 bases and J lost 3, with 7 bases in between. The CDR3 has 11 residues. From germline, CDR1 is MDHEN and CDR2 SYDVKM.

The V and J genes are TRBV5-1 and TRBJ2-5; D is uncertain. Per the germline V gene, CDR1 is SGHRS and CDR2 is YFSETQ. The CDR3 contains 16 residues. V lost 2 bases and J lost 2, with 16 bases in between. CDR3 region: CASSFHSQVLQETQYF. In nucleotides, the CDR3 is TGCGCCAGCAGCTTCCACTCCCAGGTGTTACAAGAGACCCAGTACTTC. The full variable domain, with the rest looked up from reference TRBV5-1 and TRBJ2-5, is KAGVTQTPRYLIKTRGQQVTLSCSPISGHRSVSWYQQTPGQGLQFLFEYFSETQRNKGNFPGRFSGRQFSNSRSEMNVSTLELGDSALYLCASSFHSQVLQETQYFGPGTRLLVL.